One and the same sample provided the 21 T cell receptor beta chains below, sequenced in a study of response to subunit inactivated influenza vaccine. TCRdb itself ran the RT-PCR reads through MiXCR, one entry per CDR3 protein. The profile shows roughly 710,000 distinct CDR3 sequences, around 13% of them singletons. Here the sequenced sample was PBMCs from blood, taken less than 15 days before vaccination. These receptors came from a man between 45 and 60 years old who received an inactivated influenza vaccine.

This clonotype was counted only a few times. V usage is TRBV12-3 or TRBV12-4 and J usage is TRBJ2-7; 10 bases agree with TRBD1. J was trimmed by 6 bases and V by 7 bases; bases with no gene match: 9. The CDR3 spans 14 residues. CDR3 loop: CASKPGQGFGEQYF. CDR3 nucleotides: TGTGCCAGCAAGCCGGGACAGGGGTTTGGCGAGCAGTACTTC.

This clonotype occurred a few times. V and J are TRBV28 and TRBJ1-2, with TRBD1 matching 7 bases. The germline V gene has CDR1 MDHEN and CDR2 SYDVKM. The CDR3 spans 15 residues. The V segment lost 6 bases and the J segment 4 bases; nucleotides outside the gene matches: 11. CDR3 protein: CASSLASGGFYGYTF. The CDR3 DNA is TGTGCCAGCAGCCTGGCCTCAGGGGGTTTCTATGGCTACACCTTC.

The chain couples TRBV21-1 to TRBJ2-7. TRBV21-1 is given as a pseudogene. The CDR3 length is 13 residues. CDR3 in amino acids: CASSTDRSYEQYF. The CDR3 nucleotides are TGTGCCAGCAGCACCGATCGGTCGTACGAGCAGTACTTC.

This clonotype has just a few counts. The chain carries TRBV7-9 and TRBJ2-2; TRBD1 or TRBD2 may be the D gene (5 bases each). The germline V gene has CDR1 SEHNR and CDR2 FQNEAQ (reference sequence). The CDR3 has 15 residues. Trimming removed 4 bases at V and 6 bases at J, with 15 bases between. As DNA, the CDR3 is TGTGCCAGCAGCTCCCACCGGGACGGTCCCGGGGAGCTGTTTTTT. Translating it yields CASSSHRDGPGELFF.

This sequence joins TRBV30 and TRBJ2-1, with D maybe TRBD2 (5 bases). Trimming removed 2 bases from V and 2 bases from J, with 10 bases in between. Germline V lookup: CDR1 GTSNPN, CDR2 SVGIG (reference sequence). This CDR3 is built from 14 residues. CDR3 in amino acids: CAWSRGYAYNEQFF. As DNA, the CDR3 is TGTGCCTGGAGTCGGGGTTACGCCTACAATGAGCAGTTCTTC. Using reference TRBV30 and TRBJ2-1 for the parts outside the CDR3, the full variable domain is SQTIHQWPATLVQPVGSPLSLECTVEGTSNPNLYWYRQAAGRGLQLLFYSVGIGQISSEVPQNLSASRPQDRQFILSSKKLLLSDSGFYLCAWSRGYAYNEQFFGPGTRLTVL.

This clonotype was seen a handful of times. This chain joins TRBV7-2 and TRBJ2-7, with 8 bases matching TRBD2. Germline values: CDR1 SGHTA, CDR2 FQGNSA. CDR3 length: 16 amino acids. Losses at the gene ends were 1 base for V and 0 bases for J; bases not matched to a gene: 5. DNA for the CDR3: TGTGCCAGCAGCTTAGAGGGCACTAGCGGCTCCTACGAGCAGTACTTC. The encoded protein is CASSLEGTSGSYEQYF.

The V and J genes are TRBV10-3 and TRBJ2-2; TRBD2 matches at 8 bases. The CDR3 loop spans 15 amino acids. The germline gives CDR1 ENHRY, CDR2 SYGVKD. V shed 3 bases and J 5 bases; nucleotides not matched to a gene: 5. The CDR3 protein is CAISDQASGTGELFF. In DNA form, the CDR3 reads TGTGCCATCAGTGACCAGGCTAGCGGGACCGGGGAGCTGTTTTTT.

The chain has TRBV6-5 and TRBJ2-7; 11 nucleotides agree with TRBD2. J was trimmed by 0 bases and V by 2 bases; bases with no gene match: 12. The CDR3 totals 19 residues. Looked up from germline, CDR1 is MNHEY and CDR2 is SVGAGI. The CDR3 coding sequence is TGTGCCAGCAGTTACCGTCCACCCTCTCTAGCGGGAGGCTCCTACGAGCAGTACTTC. This codes for CASSYRPPSLAGGSYEQYF.

This clonotype was picked up a small number of times. This chain uses TRBV14 with TRBJ2-1; D remains unclear. V was trimmed by 0 bases and J by 2 bases, leaving 11 bases between them. Per the germline V gene, CDR1 is SGHDN and CDR2 is FVKESK. The CDR3 has 16 amino acids. The CDR3 protein is CASSQDAGSTYNEQFF. The CDR3 coding sequence is TGTGCCAGCAGCCAAGACGCTGGATCTACCTACAATGAGCAGTTCTTC.

The V and J genes are TRBV4-3 and TRBJ2-1; D is perhaps TRBD2 (5 bases). This CDR3 spans 16 amino acids. CDR1 LGHNA and CDR2 YSLEER come from the germline V gene. Trimming took off 1 base at V and 3 bases at J, with 13 bases between the two ends. CDR3 region: CASSQGGRVHYNEQFF. As DNA, the CDR3 is TGCGCCAGCAGCCAAGGAGGGCGGGTCCACTACAATGAGCAGTTCTTC.

At least ten counts were recorded for this clonotype. The gene calls are TRBV5-1 and TRBJ2-2; TRBD2 aligns across 7 bases. Germline V gene lookup returns CDR1 SGHRS and CDR2 YFSETQ. CDR3 length equals 16 residues. Trimming took 4 bases from V and 6 from J; bases not matched to a gene: 12. CDR3 in DNA: TGCGCCAGCAGCAGTTCCGGGACTAAAGGCGCCGGGGAGCTGTTTTTT. Its protein is CASSSSGTKGAGELFF.

This clonotype was observed at least ten times. The CDR3 nucleotides are TGTGCCATCAGTGATTGGCAGGGTCGTCCCACCCTCGGCGCCGGGGAGCTGTTTTTT. Translating gives CAISDWQGRPTLGAGELFF. The rearrangement links TRBV10-3 to TRBJ2-2, with TRBD1 as a possible D gene (5 bases). CDR1 is ENHRY and CDR2 is SYGVKD in the germline V gene. V was shortened by 3 bases and J by 6 bases, with 26 bases between the two germline ends. The CDR3 totals 19 residues.

V usage is TRBV6-1 and J usage is TRBJ2-1; TRBD2 agrees at 9 bases. Germline V lookup: CDR1 MNHNS, CDR2 SASEGT. Trimming removed 5 bases from V and 9 bases from J; junction bases left unmatched: 11. CDR3 length equals 15 residues. CDR3 DNA sequence: TGTGCCAGCAGTCCGGTTGTAGCGGGAGAGGTTGAGCAGTTCTTC. It translates to CASSPVVAGEVEQFF.

This clonotype was seen at least ten times. J is TRBJ1-1 and V is TRBV4-3; no definite D call. V lost 0 bases, J lost 0 bases, and 5 bases lay in between. Germline CDR1 LGHNA, CDR2 YSLEER. This CDR3 region has 14 residues. The CDR3 spells CASSQDGLNTEAFF. The CDR3, as DNA: TGCGCCAGCAGCCAAGATGGATTGAACACTGAAGCTTTCTTT.

The table lists this clonotype with many counts. The chain employs TRBV7-9 and TRBJ2-1; maybe TRBD1 (5 bases). The germline V gene encodes CDR1 SEHNR and CDR2 FQNEAQ (reference sequence). V shed 3 bases and J shed 7 bases, with 13 bases lying between them. CDR3 length equals 14 residues. CDR3 bases: TGTGCCAGCAGCTTTTCCAGGGTTTTGAATGAGCAGTTCTTC. Amino acids: CASSFSRVLNEQFF. Filled out from reference TRBV7-9 and TRBJ2-1, the complete variable domain reads DTGVSQNPRHKITKRGQNVTFRCDPISEHNRLYWYRQTLGQGPEFLTYFQNEAQLEKSRLLSDRFSAERPKGSFSTLEIQRTEQGDSAMYLCASSFSRVLNEQFFGPGTRLTVL.

The V gene is TRBV20-1, the J gene TRBJ1-1; D is uncertain. The V gene's germline CDR1 is DFQATT and CDR2 SNEGSKA (reference sequence). V was shortened by 4 bases and J by 6 bases, with 15 bases between the two germline ends. This CDR3 comprises 13 residues. This chain's CDR3 is CSAKVGPDAEAFF. The CDR3 coding sequence is TGCAGTGCTAAAGTAGGGCCCGACGCTGAAGCTTTCTTT.

J is TRBJ1-2 and V is TRBV6-5; no definite D call. CDR3 length equals 14 residues. V lost 4 bases and J 6 bases, leaving 15 bases between the germline ends. Germline CDR1 reads MNHEY; CDR2 reads SVGAGI. The CDR3 DNA is TGTGCCAGCAGTTCCCCCGGGAGGGAAGATGGCTACACCTTC. Encoded protein: CASSSPGREDGYTF.

This chain uses TRBV25-1 with TRBJ2-7, with TRBD1 identical over 9 bases. J gave up 3 bases and V 8 bases, and 11 bases lay outside the gene matches. Germline CDR1 and CDR2: MGHDK and SYGVNS. The CDR3 loop spans 15 amino acids. For the CDR3, the DNA is TGTGCCAGCGCAGATACGGGGACAGGGCGCTACGAGCAGTACTTC. Protein product: CASADTGTGRYEQYF.

CDR3 protein: CASSPDTQGAYEQYF. The CDR3 DNA reads as TGCGCCAGCAGCCCGGACACTCAAGGGGCCTACGAGCAGTACTTC. V usage is TRBV5-1 and J usage is TRBJ2-7; maybe TRBD1 (5 bases). Germline V CDR1 and CDR2: SGHRS, YFSETQ. The V end was cut by 4 bases, the J end by 2 bases, with 16 bases between. CDR3 length: 15 residues. Based on the CDR3 plus reference TRBV5-1 and TRBJ2-7, the full variable domain is KAGVTQTPRYLIKTRGQQVTLSCSPISGHRSVSWYQQTPGQGLQFLFEYFSETQRNKGNFPGRFSGRQFSNSRSEMNVSTLELGDSALYLCASSPDTQGAYEQYFGPGTRLTVT.

CDR3 sequence reads: CSATRPTATDTQYF. The CDR3 bases are TGCAGTGCTACTAGGCCCACAGCTACAGATACGCAGTATTTT. V and J are TRBV20-1 and TRBJ2-3; D not resolved. The CDR3 is 14 residues long. Looked up from germline, CDR1 is DFQATT and CDR2 is SNEGSKA (reference sequence). V was trimmed by 4 bases and J by 3 bases, leaving 14 bases between them.

Only a few counts were recorded for this clonotype. V and J are TRBV3-1 and TRBJ2-7; a weak D match, TRBD2 (5 bases). V was shortened by 4 bases and J by 0 bases, with 22 bases between the two germline ends. The CDR3 loop spans 18 amino acids. CDR1 is LGHDT and CDR2 is YNNKEL in the germline V gene (reference sequence). This CDR3 reads CASSPGWEVGVASYEQYF. The CDR3 nucleotides are TGTGCCAGCAGCCCTGGCTGGGAAGTCGGGGTGGCCTCCTACGAGCAGTACTTC.